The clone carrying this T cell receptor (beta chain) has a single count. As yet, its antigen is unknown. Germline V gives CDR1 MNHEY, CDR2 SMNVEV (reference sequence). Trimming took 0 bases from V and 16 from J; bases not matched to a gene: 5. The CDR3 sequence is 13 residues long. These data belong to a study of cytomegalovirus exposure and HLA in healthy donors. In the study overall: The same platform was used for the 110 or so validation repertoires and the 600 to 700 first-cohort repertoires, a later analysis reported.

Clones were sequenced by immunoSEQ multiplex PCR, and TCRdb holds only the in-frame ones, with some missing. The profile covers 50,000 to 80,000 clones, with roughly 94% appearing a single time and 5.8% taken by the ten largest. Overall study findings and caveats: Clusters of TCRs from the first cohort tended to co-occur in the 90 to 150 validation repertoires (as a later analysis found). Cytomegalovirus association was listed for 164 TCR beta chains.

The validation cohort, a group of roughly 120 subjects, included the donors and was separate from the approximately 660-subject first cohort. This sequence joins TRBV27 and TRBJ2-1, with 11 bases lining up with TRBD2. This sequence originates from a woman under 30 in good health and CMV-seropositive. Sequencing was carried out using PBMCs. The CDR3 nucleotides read TGTGCCAGCAGTTTATCGCCTAGCGGGAGGTTTTTCTTC. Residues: CASSLSPSGRFFF.